Below are 27 T cell receptor beta chains sequenced from a single sample in a study of a mutant IDH1 vaccine in newly diagnosed glioma. Time point described: week 35, safety follow-up. All doses held 300 ug of mutant IDH1 20-mer peptide, with topical imiquimod. TCRdb's table, derived via immunoSEQ multiplex PCR, lists solely in-frame clones and lacks some. This sample has roughly 32,000 clones, with roughly 77% found just once. Antigens for these TCRs are unknown. Here the sequenced sample was PBMCs, taken from a glioma patient whose treatment included an IDH1 peptide vaccine. Source of these receptors: a man in his forties with glioma. Some clones in this sample may be carry-over from other donors' samples.

The chain has TRBV27 and TRBJ1-3; possibly TRBD1 for D (5 bases). V dropped 6 bases and J dropped 0 bases, with 15 bases sitting between them. This CDR3 has 16 residues. Germline-derived CDR1 and CDR2 are MNHEY and SMNVEV (reference sequence). The chain's CDR3 is CASSPQGSFSGNTIYF. The DNA of the CDR3 is TGTGCCAGCAGCCCCCAGGGAAGCTTCTCTGGAAACACCATATATTTT.

The rearrangement uses TRBV5-5 and TRBJ2-3, with D hard to call. Per germline, CDR1 SGHKS and CDR2 YYEKEE (reference sequence). Trimming took off 0 bases at V and 5 bases at J, with 13 bases between the two ends. The CDR3 sequence is 15 residues long. The CDR3 reads CASSLGTLTKDTQYF. The DNA for the CDR3 is TGTGCCAGCAGCTTGGGTACCCTAACGAAAGATACGCAGTATTTT. Using reference TRBV5-5 and TRBJ2-3 for the parts outside the CDR3, the full variable domain is DAGVTQSPTHLIKTRGQQVTLRCSPISGHKSVSWYQQVLGQGPQFIFQYYEKEERGRGNFPDRFSARQFPNYSSELNVNALLLGDSALYLCASSLGTLTKDTQYFGPGTRLTVL.

The genes are TRBV2 and TRBJ1-1; 7 bases are shared with TRBD1. The V and J ends lost 3 bases and 1 base, in that order; junction bases with no gene match: 14. This CDR3 spans 18 amino acids. Germline V gene lookup returns CDR1 SNHLY and CDR2 FYNNEI. For the CDR3, the DNA is TGTGCCAGCAGTGATATAAGGGACAGCTTCCAAAAGAACACTGAAGCTTTCTTT. Translating gives CASSDIRDSFQKNTEAFF.

This clone was counted only a few times. The chain couples TRBV6-4 to TRBJ1-5, with 7 positions matching TRBD1. Germline values: CDR1 MRHNA, CDR2 SNTAGT. This CDR3 has 17 amino acids. V was pared by 5 bases and J by 3 bases, with 13 bases of the junction left unmatched. CDR3 sequence (DNA): TGTGCCAGCAGTCAGGGGGAATTTTTAAGGGACAATCAGCCCCAGCATTTT. Translation gives CASSQGEFLRDNQPQHF.

The chain uses TRBV4-3 and TRBJ2-2, with D perhaps TRBD2 (5 bases). This CDR3 spans 16 amino acids. Trimming left V 0 bases short and J 3 bases short, with 11 bases between. The germline CDR1 and CDR2 sequences are LGHNA and YSLEER. CDR3: CASSQDLPSHTGELFF. The CDR3 nucleotides read TGCGCCAGCAGCCAAGATTTACCTAGCCACACCGGGGAGCTGTTTTTT.

The chain recombines TRBV2 with TRBJ2-4, with D maybe TRBD1 (5 bases). Trimming stripped 8 bases from V and 0 bases from J, with 14 bases between. Germline V CDR1 and CDR2: SNHLY, FYNNEI. CDR3 size: 15 residues. This CDR3 is CASGLAGLAKNIQYF. The CDR3 coding sequence is TGTGCCAGCGGTCTGGCAGGGCTAGCCAAAAACATTCAGTACTTC. Looking up the rest from reference TRBV2 and TRBJ2-4 gives the full variable domain: EPEVTQTPSHQVTQMGQEVILRCVPISNHLYFYWYRQILGQKVEFLVSFYNNEISEKSEIFDDQFSVERPDGSNFTLKIRSTKLEDSAMYFCASGLAGLAKNIQYFGAGTRLSVL.

The V call is TRBV9, the J call TRBJ2-7, with D possibly TRBD2 on 6 matching bases. CDR1 and CDR2 from the germline V gene are SGDLS and YYNGEE. The CDR3 loop spans 14 amino acids. Trimming pared 4 bases from V and 2 bases from J, leaving 13 bases between. The CDR3 sequence: CASSPPTGAYEQYF. The DNA for the CDR3 is TGTGCCAGCAGCCCCCCGACGGGGGCCTACGAGCAGTACTTC.

This clone was counted between two and nine times. This sequence joins TRBV14 and TRBJ1-1; tentatively, D is TRBD1 (5 bases). Trimming took off 4 bases at V and 5 bases at J, with 20 bases between the two ends. The CDR3 length is 16 residues. Germline V CDR1 and CDR2: SGHDN, FVKESK. CDR3 loop: CASSPLTGPRGTEAFF. As DNA, the CDR3 is TGTGCCAGCAGCCCGCTGACGGGGCCCCGAGGTACTGAAGCTTTCTTT.

The chain links TRBV5-1 to TRBJ1-1, with D hard to call. The V end lost 0 bases, the J end lost 4 bases, and 10 bases lay between the germline ends. This CDR3 contains 14 residues. In germline, CDR1 is SGHRS, CDR2 YFSETQ. This chain's CDR3 is CASSLAPPSTEAFF. DNA of the CDR3: TGCGCCAGCAGCTTGGCCCCCCCTAGCACTGAAGCTTTCTTT.

This sequence joins TRBV11-2 and TRBJ2-1; no reliable D call. There are 13 residues in the CDR3. CDR1 SGHAT and CDR2 FQNNGV come from the germline V gene. Trimming took 1 base from V and 8 from J, leaving 9 bases between them. CDR3 sequence reads: CASSLGSGYEQFF. In nucleotides, the CDR3 is TGTGCCAGCAGCTTAGGGTCTGGGTATGAGCAGTTCTTC.

The rearrangement uses TRBV7-2 and TRBJ2-2; D remains ambiguous. The V and J ends lost 5 bases and 2 bases respectively, with 9 bases between them. The germline gives CDR1 SGHTA, CDR2 FQGNSA. The CDR3 is made up of 14 amino acids. DNA of the CDR3: TGTGCCAGCAGCCTACTCCTCAACACCGGGGAGCTGTTTTTT. Translation gives CASSLLLNTGELFF.

This rearrangement joins TRBV15 to TRBJ1-4, with D uncertain. V was clipped by 0 bases and J by 7 bases, with 9 bases between them. This CDR3 is built from 14 residues. Looked up from germline, CDR1 is LNHNV and CDR2 is YYDKDF (reference sequence). The CDR3: CATSRDPEAEKLFF. CDR3 in DNA: TGTGCCACCAGCAGAGATCCAGAAGCTGAAAAACTGTTTTTT.

The chain joins TRBV6-6 to TRBJ2-7, with 15 nucleotides matching TRBD2. The CDR3 covers 13 residues. V lost 5 bases, J lost 10 bases, and 3 bases stayed unmatched. The germline V gene has CDR1 MNHNY and CDR2 SVGAGI (reference sequence). The CDR3 coding sequence is TGTGCCAGCAGTGGACTAGCGGGGGGGCTCCAGTACTTC. It specifies CASSGLAGGLQYF.

This sequence joins TRBV7-2 and TRBJ1-2; maybe TRBD1 (5 bases). The CDR3 covers 14 residues. The ends were cut back, 6 bases at V and 4 bases at J, with 15 bases in the middle. CDR1 and CDR2 from the germline V gene are SGHTA and FQGNSA. The CDR3 is CASRRAGGVYGYTF. CDR3 sequence (DNA): TGTGCCAGCAGACGCGCGGGGGGGGTCTATGGCTACACCTTC.

Concerning this clone: Other DNA sequences in the sample encode the same CDR3. The V call is TRBV5-1, the J call TRBJ1-1, with D hard to call. The length of the CDR3 is 13 residues. V was cut by 0 bases and J by 0 bases, with 3 bases left in between. Germline CDR1 and CDR2: SGHRS and YFSETQ. CDR3 sequence reads: CASSLAVNTEAFF. As DNA, the CDR3 is TGCGCCAGCAGCTTGGCGGTGAACACTGAAGCTTTCTTT.

The chain employs TRBV6-4 and TRBJ1-5; no reliable D call. The length of the CDR3 is 13 residues. The germline V and J ends were trimmed by 3 bases and 5 bases, with 8 bases remaining between them. Germline assignment: CDR1 MRHNA and CDR2 SNTAGT. In DNA form, the CDR3 reads TGTGCCAGCAGTGAAGGGAACCATCAGCCCCAGCATTTT. It codes for CASSEGNHQPQHF.

This clone is a singleton in its sample. The V call is TRBV28, the J call TRBJ1-1; no clear D. There are 12 residues in the CDR3. V lost 5 bases and J 11 bases, leaving 15 bases between the germline ends. CDR1 is MDHEN, CDR2 SYDVKM, per germline. The CDR3 loop reads CASSPNPRWAFF. Written as DNA, the CDR3 is TGTGCCAGCAGTCCTAACCCCCGTTGGGCTTTCTTT.

This clone has a single count. The V gene is TRBV2, the J gene TRBJ1-2; no clear D. Trimming left V 11 bases short and J 5 bases short, with 12 bases between. Germline CDR1 and CDR2: SNHLY and FYNNEI. This CDR3 has 11 amino acids. The CDR3 sequence: CAGRAAYGYTF. The CDR3 DNA sequence: TGTGCCGGCCGGGCCGCATATGGCTACACCTTC.

The chain links TRBV19 to TRBJ1-2; D may be TRBD1 (5 bases). Trimming pared 4 bases from V and 2 bases from J, leaving 11 bases between. Germline CDR1 reads LNHDA; CDR2 reads SQIVND (reference sequence). This CDR3 has 14 amino acids. The CDR3 sequence is CASSTGTVNYGYTF. CDR3 bases: TGTGCCAGTAGTACGGGGACGGTCAACTATGGCTACACCTTC.

CDR3 in amino acids: CASSEGTARDYGYTF. The CDR3 DNA is TGTGCCAGCAGCGAGGGGACAGCGAGGGATTATGGCTACACCTTC. The rearrangement joins TRBV5-6 to TRBJ1-2, with 7 nucleotides matching TRBD1. Germline assignment: CDR1 SGHDT and CDR2 YYEEEE. Germline trimming cut 4 bases from V and 5 bases from J; bases unmatched to any gene: 11. This CDR3 comprises 15 residues.

The chain carries TRBV11-2 and TRBJ2-5; 9 bases match TRBD1. J lost 1 base, V lost 1 base, and 4 bases had no gene match. The germline V gene has CDR1 SGHAT and CDR2 FQNNGV. The CDR3 contains 16 residues. The CDR3 DNA reads TGTGCCAGCAGCTTAGGGCCGGGACAGGGCCAAGAGACCCAGTACTTC. This codes for CASSLGPGQGQETQYF. Complete variable domain (other parts from reference TRBV11-2 and TRBJ2-5): EAGVAQSPRYKIIEKRQSVAFWCNPISGHATLYWYQQILGQGPKLLIQFQNNGVVDDSQLPKDRFSAERLKGVDSTLKIQPAKLEDSAVYLCASSLGPGQGQETQYFGPGTRLLVL.

This rearrangement joins TRBV6-6 to TRBJ1-2, with D perhaps matching TRBD1 (6 bases). The V gene's germline CDR1 is MNHNY and CDR2 SVGAGI (reference sequence). The CDR3 length is 14 residues. Trimming stripped 4 bases from V and 6 bases from J, with 15 bases between. The DNA for the CDR3 is TGTGCCAGCAGTTTGTCCGGACAGTATGATGGCTACACCTTC. Translation gives CASSLSGQYDGYTF.

The rearrangement joins TRBV5-1 to TRBJ1-1, with 7 bases fitting TRBD1. This CDR3 has 17 amino acids. CDR1 and CDR2 from the germline V gene are SGHRS and YFSETQ. Unmatched junction bases numbered 9, after V lost 1 base and J lost 0 bases. The CDR3 loop reads CASSLITTGQMNTEAFF. The DNA for the CDR3 is TGCGCCAGCAGCTTGATTACGACAGGGCAGATGAACACTGAAGCTTTCTTT.

The V gene is TRBV19, the J gene TRBJ1-4; D perhaps matches TRBD1 (5 bases). V was cut by 5 bases and J by 2 bases, with 9 bases left in between. The V gene's germline CDR1 is LNHDA and CDR2 SQIVND (reference sequence). The CDR3 is made up of 14 amino acids. The chain's CDR3 is CASSPRQTNEKLFF. For the CDR3, the DNA is TGTGCCAGTAGTCCGAGACAGACTAATGAAAAACTGTTTTTT.

With regard to this clone: This specimen includes other DNA sequences encoding the same CDR3. The rearrangement uses TRBV30 and TRBJ1-2; D might be TRBD1 (5 bases). CDR3 length equals 14 residues. Per germline, CDR1 GTSNPN and CDR2 SVGIG (reference sequence). Trimming removed 2 bases at V and 2 bases at J, with 12 bases between. CDR3: CAWSLLGRNYGYTF. CDR3 nucleotide sequence: TGTGCCTGGAGTCTCCTGGGGCGGAACTATGGCTACACCTTC.

This rearrangement joins TRBV19 to TRBJ2-7; TRBD2 matches 7 bases. CDR3 length: 14 amino acids. CDR1 is LNHDA and CDR2 is SQIVND in the germline V gene (reference sequence). The trim removed 4 bases at V and 4 bases at J, leaving 7 bases unmatched. As DNA, the CDR3 is TGTGCCAGTAGTACCACGGGACTAAAGTACGAGCAGTACTTC. Translated, it gives CASSTTGLKYEQYF.

The chain links TRBV5-1 to TRBJ2-5; 11 bases fit TRBD2. This CDR3 has 16 amino acids. CDR1 SGHRS and CDR2 YFSETQ come from the germline V gene. The V segment lost 2 bases and the J segment 1 base; nucleotides outside the gene matches: 4. The CDR3 bases are TGCGCCAGCAGCTTCTCTAGCGGGGGGCTCCAAGAGACCCAGTACTTC. Encoded protein: CASSFSSGGLQETQYF.